This TCR beta chain stems from a study of blood T cell repertoires in COVID-19. Trimming at V came to 3 bases and at J to 6 bases, leaving 4 bases not matched to a gene. CDR1 LNHDA and CDR2 SQIVND come from the germline V gene (reference sequence). The CDR3 has 14 residues. Original processing notes: Amplification of reference gene primers provided the estimated nucleated cell counts. Data came from immunoSEQ multiplex PCR; TCRdb stores just in-frame clones and leaves some out. V and J calls and clone size are given by that table; D and trimming were obtained from the DNA. The sample lists approximately 180,000 clones; approximately 89% were seen once.

The sequenced sample consisted of PBMCs or T cells enriched from blood (not recorded which). The origin of this receptor is a woman in her forties with acute COVID-19. The chain is built from TRBV19 and TRBJ1-2; TRBD1 agrees at 10 bases. This CDR3 reads CASSILGQGDGYTF. The CDR3 DNA reads TGTGCCAGTAGTATTTTAGGACAGGGGGATGGCTACACCTTC.